These T cell receptor beta chains were read from a single sample in a study of radiotherapy plus CTLA-4 blockade in lung cancer. TCRdb's table, derived via immunoSEQ multiplex PCR, lists solely in-frame clones and lacks some. The table has about 97,000 clones, roughly 74% seen once. The input for sequencing was peripheral blood, taken from a patient treated with radiotherapy plus ipilimumab. These receptors were obtained from a human donor with non-small cell lung cancer who had a partial response to radiotherapy plus ipilimumab. Some clones in this sample may be carry-over from other donors' samples. Each CDR3 is given with its conserved first and last residue. A D gene is named only where the DNA matches it firmly. Size is stated for part of the rows, as once, few or many counts, or as a class when the clone is expanded.

v_call,clone_size,d_call,j_call,cdr3_nt,cdr3_aa
TRBV5-1,.,.,TRBJ2-1,TGCGCCAGCAGAGGGCGGGATCCCTACAATGAGCAGTTCTTC,CASRGRDPYNEQFF
TRBV7-9,.,.,TRBJ2-3,TGTGCCAGCAGCGAGGTGGATACGCAGTATTTT,CASSEVDTQYF
TRBV28,.,TRBD2,TRBJ2-7,TGTGCCAGCAGTCCCAGCGGGAGCGGTAGGAAGCAGTACTTC,CASSPSGSGRKQYF
TRBV2,.,TRBD2,TRBJ2-1,TGTGCCAGCAGTGAGTTTGGGCGGGGGTCCTACAATGAGCAGTTCTTC,CASSEFGRGSYNEQFF
TRBV28,few,.,TRBJ1-4,TGTGCCAGCAGTTTCTTTGACAGTGAAAAACTGTTTTTT,CASSFFDSEKLFF
TRBV7-2,.,TRBD1,TRBJ1-2,TGTGCCAGCAGCTACGGGAAGAGTGGCAGGGGGCAAGAGGGCTACACCTTC,CASSYGKSGRGQEGYTF
TRBV7-6,.,TRBD2,TRBJ2-3,TGTGCCAGCAGCCCCAGGACTAGCGGATCAGATACGCAGTATTTT,CASSPRTSGSDTQYF
TRBV7-3,.,.,TRBJ1-2,TGTGCCAGCAGCTTAGGAGCGGGGGGACTTTATGGCTACACCTTC,CASSLGAGGLYGYTF
TRBV28,.,.,TRBJ1-6,TGTGCCAGCAGTTTATTTACAGGGAATTCACCCCTCCACTTT,CASSLFTGNSPLHF
TRBV13,.,.,TRBJ2-3,TGTGCCAGCAGTTACACAGATACGCAGTATTTT,CASSYTDTQYF
TRBV19,few,.,TRBJ1-4,TGTGCCAGTAATCCGAGGGCTAATGAAAAACTGTTTTTT,CASNPRANEKLFF
TRBV5-1,.,TRBD2,TRBJ2-1,TGCGCCAGCAGCACCGGACTAGCGGGGACCTACAATGAGCAGTTCTTC,CASSTGLAGTYNEQFF
TRBV4-3,once,.,TRBJ2-3,TGCGCCAGCAGCCAAGAATATTCGGTTAGTGATACGCAGTATTTT,CASSQEYSVSDTQYF
TRBV5-1,.,TRBD2,TRBJ2-7,TGCGCCAGCAGCTGGACTAGCGGGAGCATCTACGAGCAGTACTTC,CASSWTSGSIYEQYF
TRBV19,.,.,TRBJ1-1,TGTGCCAGTAGCATCACTGTGAACACTGAAGCTTTCTTT,CASSITVNTEAFF
TRBV13,once,.,TRBJ1-2,TGTGCCAGCAGCTCCTCGGGTGGCCCTGGCTACACCTTC,CASSSSGGPGYTF
TRBV14,.,TRBD1,TRBJ2-7,TGTGCCAGCAGCCAAGCGGGGGGGACAGGGGCATACGAGCAGTACTTC,CASSQAGGTGAYEQYF
TRBV7-3,many,TRBD1,TRBJ1-1,TGTGCCAGCAGCCCGGGATACAGGGGGCGCGTGAACACTGAAGCTTTCTTT,CASSPGYRGRVNTEAFF
TRBV7-9,.,.,TRBJ2-3,TGTGCCAGCAGCTTTACAGGGCTCCAGGGCGATACGCAGTATTTT,CASSFTGLQGDTQYF
TRBV7-2,.,.,TRBJ2-5,TGTGCCAGCAGCCTAGGTGCGCGTACAGAAGAGACCCAGTACTTC,CASSLGARTEETQYF
TRBV11-2,few,.,TRBJ1-1,TGTGCCAGCAGCCCTCGACAGAGAGACACTGAAGCTTTCTTT,CASSPRQRDTEAFF
TRBV5-8,.,.,TRBJ1-1,TGTGCCAGCAGCTTTATCCCCGCGGGCCTGGGAACTGAAGCTTTCTTT,CASSFIPAGLGTEAFF
TRBV6-1,.,.,TRBJ1-2,TGTGCCAGCAGTACACAGAGCTATGGCTACACCTTC,CASSTQSYGYTF
TRBV7-9,once,.,TRBJ1-1,TGTGCCGGGGGGGTGGGATCCACTGAAGCTTTCTTT,CAGGVGSTEAFF
TRBV23-1,.,.,TRBJ2-7,TGCGCCAGCAGTCAGACCGCCCAGAAGAGGAACTACGAGCAGTACTTC,CASSQTAQKRNYEQYF
TRBV5-1,.,TRBD2,TRBJ2-3,TGCGCCAGCAGCTTCCTAGCGGGAGCTAGCACAGATACGCAGTATTTT,CASSFLAGASTDTQYF
TRBV5-5,.,.,TRBJ2-7,TGTGCCAGCAGCTTTGAGAGCTACGAGCAGTACTTC,CASSFESYEQYF
TRBV9,.,.,TRBJ1-6,TGTGCCAGCAGCCCTGAAACCGGGGTGCGATCACCCCTCCACTTT,CASSPETGVRSPLHF
TRBV18,.,TRBD1,TRBJ1-1,TGTGCCAGCTCACCACCGTTGGGAACAGGGGGCTACGGGTCCGGGGTTGCTTTCTTT,CASSPPLGTGGYGSGVAFF
TRBV4-2,.,.,TRBJ2-7,TGTGCCAGCAGCCAAGATAACAGGTACGAGCAGTACTTC,CASSQDNRYEQYF
TRBV28,.,TRBD1,TRBJ1-2,TGTGCCAGCAGTGTCGGACAGGGGAACTATGGCTACACCTTC,CASSVGQGNYGYTF
TRBV5-6,.,TRBD1,TRBJ1-2,TGTGCCAGCAGCCCTACCGGGACAGGGCGCGGCTACACCTTC,CASSPTGTGRGYTF
TRBV7-8,.,.,TRBJ2-2,TGTGCCAGCAGCTTATTCGGGGGACTCCCTAGAGGAGCCGGGGAGCTGTTTTTT,CASSLFGGLPRGAGELFF
TRBV5-6,.,.,TRBJ2-7,TGTGCCAGCAGTTTTACCCCAGGTGCCGAGCAGTACTTC,CASSFTPGAEQYF
TRBV5-4,.,TRBD1,TRBJ1-6,TGTGCCAGCAGCTTTTACAGGGGGCATTCACCCCTCCACTTT,CASSFYRGHSPLHF
TRBV10-2,.,.,TRBJ2-5,TGCGCCAGCAGTGCGAATGGGTACAGCCAAGAGACCCAGTACTTC,CASSANGYSQETQYF
TRBV2,.,.,TRBJ1-3,TGTGCCAGCAGTGGGCCCAAACAGGAGAGCTCTGGAAACACCATATATTTT,CASSGPKQESSGNTIYF
TRBV10-3,few,.,TRBJ2-3,TGTGCCATCAGGCGGACTTACTACACAGATACGCAGTATTTT,CAIRRTYYTDTQYF
TRBV2,.,TRBD1,TRBJ1-5,TGTGCCAGCAACATACAGGGGGGCAATCAGCCCCAGCATTTT,CASNIQGGNQPQHF
TRBV7-3,few,.,TRBJ2-7,TGTGCCAGCAGCTTAAACGGGCAGGGGTTCGAGCAGTACTTC,CASSLNGQGFEQYF
TRBV6-6,.,.,TRBJ2-2,TGTGCCAGCACGTATCACACCGGGGAGCTGTTTTTT,CASTYHTGELFF
TRBV9,.,.,TRBJ1-5,TGTGCCAGCAGCGTAAACCCACTCCCTGTGGTCTATAGCAATCAGCCCCAGCATTTT,CASSVNPLPVVYSNQPQHF
TRBV10-2,few,TRBD1,TRBJ2-7,TGCGCCAGTCGAGCCGGGACAGGGTCTTACGAGCAGTACTTC,CASRAGTGSYEQYF
TRBV19,.,.,TRBJ1-3,TGTGCCAGTAGTACTGGAGCGGGCCGAAACACCATATATTTT,CASSTGAGRNTIYF
TRBV7-2,few,.,TRBJ2-1,TGTGCCAGCAGCTTATATCCGTACAATGAGCAGTTCTTC,CASSLYPYNEQFF
TRBV11-2,.,TRBD2,TRBJ2-2,TGTGCCAGCAGCTTCCTCGGACTAGATGGGGTCGGGGAGCTGTTTTTT,CASSFLGLDGVGELFF
TRBV28,.,TRBD2,TRBJ2-1,TGTGCCAGCAGACCACATAGCGGGGGAGGTTATAATGAGCAGTTCTTC,CASRPHSGGGYNEQFF
TRBV27,.,TRBD2,TRBJ2-2,TGTGCCAGCAGTTTTACTAGCGCGCCTGAGGCCGGGGAGCTGTTTTTT,CASSFTSAPEAGELFF